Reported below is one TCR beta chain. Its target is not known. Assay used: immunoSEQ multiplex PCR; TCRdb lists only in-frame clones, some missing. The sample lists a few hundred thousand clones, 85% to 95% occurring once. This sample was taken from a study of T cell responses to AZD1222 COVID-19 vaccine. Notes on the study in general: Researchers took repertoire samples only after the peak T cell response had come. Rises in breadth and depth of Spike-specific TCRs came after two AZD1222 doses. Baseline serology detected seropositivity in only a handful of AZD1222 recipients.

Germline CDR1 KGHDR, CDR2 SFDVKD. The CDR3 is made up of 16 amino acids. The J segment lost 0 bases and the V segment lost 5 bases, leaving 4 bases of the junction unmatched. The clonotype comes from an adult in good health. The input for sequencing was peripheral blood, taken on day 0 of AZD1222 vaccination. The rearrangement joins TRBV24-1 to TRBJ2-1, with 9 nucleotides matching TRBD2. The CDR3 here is CATSGLAASSYNEQFF. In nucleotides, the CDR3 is TGTGCCACCAGTGGACTAGCGGCGAGCTCCTACAATGAGCAGTTCTTC.